Given below is one T cell receptor (beta chain) in context. No antigen is known for it. A multiplex PCR was run with 60 Vbeta primers and 13 Jbeta primers. Method: immunoSEQ multiplex PCR; TCRdb's copy keeps in-frame clones and lacks some. The sample lists under 70,000 clones; around 80% were seen once. This entry belongs to a study of cytomegalovirus exposure and HLA in healthy donors. Points from the study as a whole: Roughly uniform depth of sequencing across donors was assumed in presence/absence analyses.

This CDR3 region has 17 residues. Looked up from germline, CDR1 is SGHTA and CDR2 is FQGTGA. Trimming removed 4 bases from V and 1 base from J, with 16 bases in between. Although they were nominally healthy when sampled, donors likely had unrecorded immune exposures. This receptor was taken from a man aged 50-60 years in good health and CMV-seronegative. This chain links TRBV7-3 with TRBJ2-2; D remains unclear. Sequencing used PBMCs. The CDR3 protein is CASSSPGGSMNTGELFF. The CDR3 region has the DNA TGTGCCAGCAGCTCCCCCGGCGGATCGATGAACACCGGGGAGCTGTTTTTT. Looking up the rest from reference TRBV7-3 and TRBJ2-2 gives the full variable domain: GAGVSQTPSNKVTEKGKYVELRCDPISGHTALYWYRQSLGQGPEFLIYFQGTGAADDSGLPNDRFFAVRPEGSVSTLKIQRTERGDSAVYLCASSSPGGSMNTGELFFGEGSRLTVL.